The 13 T cell receptor beta chains reported below all come from one sample, sequenced in a study of beta chain features in type 1 diabetes. Points from the study as a whole: When Type 1 diabetes patients were examined, their TCRB CDR3s proved moderately but significantly shorter in all four CD4+ subsets.

Isolated RNA was reverse transcribed in full, so expressed TCRB transcripts were sequenced. Assay used: immunoSEQ multiplex PCR; TCRdb lists only in-frame clones, some missing. The table includes some 700,000 clones, under 15% detected once. The antigens of these receptors remain unknown. Sample: naive CD4+ T cells from blood. The origin of the receptors is a man aged 18 to 29 with type 1 diabetes.

This clone was seen only a few times. The CDR3 nucleotides are TGTGCCATCAGTGAGTCGCACGGGGCCTACGAGCAGTACTTC. Its translation: CAISESHGAYEQYF. The gene calls are TRBV10-3 and TRBJ2-5, with TRBD2 as a possible D gene (5 bases). The J call is in doubt because the DNA end fits TRBJ2-7 better. The V gene's germline CDR1 is ENHRY and CDR2 SYGVKD. This CDR3 spans 14 amino acids.

CDR3 DNA: TGTGCCAGCAGCCCCACAGGGCGCCCATCGGGAAACACCATATATTTT. This codes for CASSPTGRPSGNTIYF. The V call is TRBV6-6, the J call TRBJ1-3; maybe TRBD1 (6 bases). The CDR3 sequence is 16 residues long. Germline CDR1 MNHNY, CDR2 SVGAGI (reference sequence). V gave up 6 bases and J gave up 4 bases, with 19 bases separating them.

In this sample, this clone turned up a few times. The gene calls are TRBV18 and TRBJ1-1; perhaps TRBD1 as D (5 bases). Trimming stripped 4 bases from V and 5 bases from J, with 14 bases between. The CDR3 covers 14 residues. Germline V gene sequence: CDR1 KGHSH, CDR2 LQKENI. CDR3 amino acids: CASSRTGLETEAFF. CDR3 nucleotides: TGTGCCAGCTCACGGACGGGGCTGGAGACTGAAGCTTTCTTT.

The J gene is TRBJ2-7, the V gene TRBV5-1; no clear D. There are 14 residues in the CDR3. The ends were cut back, 3 bases at V and 2 bases at J, with 12 bases in the middle. CDR1 and CDR2 from the germline V gene are SGHRS and YFSETQ. CDR3 sequence: CASSSRPWTYEQYF. The CDR3 DNA reads as TGCGCCAGCAGCTCCCGACCTTGGACCTACGAGCAGTACTTC.

The chain uses TRBV19 and TRBJ2-3; 7 nucleotides line up with TRBD2. V trimming: 5 bases; J trimming: 0 bases; junction bases outside the gene matches: 2. Germline V gene data show CDR1 as LNHDA and CDR2 as SQIVND (reference sequence). This CDR3 spans 14 amino acids. CDR3 region: CASSGRGSTDTQYF. DNA of the CDR3: TGTGCCAGTAGTGGGCGGGGGAGCACAGATACGCAGTATTTT.

The gene calls are TRBV6-5 and TRBJ1-4, with unresolved D. The ends were cut back, 0 bases at V and 11 bases at J, with 13 bases in the middle. The CDR3 has 14 residues. The germline V gene encodes CDR1 MNHEY and CDR2 SVGAGI. The CDR3 bases are TGTGCCAGCAGTTACTCCGGTGATTCGGGGAAACTGTTTTTT. Translating it yields CASSYSGDSGKLFF.

The V gene is TRBV5-4, the J gene TRBJ2-3; TRBD2 matches 13 bases. The CDR3 sequence is 16 residues long. V was clipped by 4 bases and J by 2 bases; unmatched bases: 4. Germline V lookup: CDR1 SGHNT, CDR2 YYREEE (reference sequence). This CDR3 is CASSPGLAGDTDTQYF. Here the CDR3 DNA reads TGTGCCAGCAGCCCTGGACTAGCGGGGGACACAGATACGCAGTATTTT.

On this clone itself: At the DNA level, this CDR3 is encoded by other sequences in the same sample as well. This chain joins TRBV5-1 and TRBJ2-7, with D unresolved. Germline CDR1 and CDR2: SGHRS and YFSETQ. The V gene lost 3 bases and the J gene lost 4 bases, with 8 bases spanning the gap. The CDR3 length is 12 residues. The chain's CDR3 is CASSSSEYEQYF. The CDR3 DNA reads as TGCGCCAGCAGCTCCTCAGAGTACGAGCAGTACTTC.

The chain is built from TRBV25-1 and TRBJ1-1, with D uncertain. The V end was cut by 1 base, the J end by 4 bases, with 7 bases between. The CDR3 is 13 residues long. The germline V gene has CDR1 MGHDK and CDR2 SYGVNS. CDR3 sequence: CASSESVGTEAFF. CDR3 nucleotides: TGTGCCAGCAGTGAATCGGTCGGCACTGAAGCTTTCTTT.

The chain is built from TRBV5-4 and TRBJ1-2; 7 positions agree with TRBD1. CDR3 size: 15 residues. The V segment lost 2 bases and the J segment 2 bases; nucleotides outside the gene matches: 6. CDR1 is SGHNT, CDR2 YYREEE, per germline (reference sequence). CDR3 coding DNA: TGTGCCAGCAGCTTTGCCCGGACAGGAAACTATGGCTACACCTTC. Protein product: CASSFARTGNYGYTF.

The chain is built from TRBV11-3 and TRBJ1-1; D is undetermined. There are 13 residues in the CDR3. The germline V gene encodes CDR1 SGHNT and CDR2 YENEEA. Between the trimmed V and J ends, which lost 4 bases and 4 bases, there was a span of 10 bases. CDR3 protein: CASSSGEATEAFF. The DNA for the CDR3 is TGTGCCAGCAGCTCCGGGGAGGCCACTGAAGCTTTCTTT.

V is TRBV11-2 and J is TRBJ1-4, with D unclear. V was trimmed by 5 bases and J by 0 bases, leaving 7 bases between them. The CDR3 is 14 amino acids. Germline lookup yields CDR1 SGHAT and CDR2 FQNNGV. The CDR3 coding sequence is TGTGCCAGCAGCAGCAGTGCAACTAATGAAAAACTGTTTTTT. As protein: CASSSSATNEKLFF. Full variable domain (missing parts from reference TRBV11-2 and TRBJ1-4): EAGVAQSPRYKIIEKRQSVAFWCNPISGHATLYWYQQILGQGPKLLIQFQNNGVVDDSQLPKDRFSAERLKGVDSTLKIQPAKLEDSAVYLCASSSSATNEKLFFGSGTQLSVL.

This clone occurred a few times. The rearrangement uses TRBV6-5 and TRBJ1-2; D unresolved. The V gene's germline CDR1 is MNHEY and CDR2 SVGAGI. This CDR3 is built from 13 residues. The V end lost 6 bases, the J end lost 2 bases, and 10 bases lay between the germline ends. CDR3 amino acids: CASSLSDNYGYTF. The CDR3, as DNA: TGTGCCAGCAGCCTGTCGGACAACTATGGCTACACCTTC.